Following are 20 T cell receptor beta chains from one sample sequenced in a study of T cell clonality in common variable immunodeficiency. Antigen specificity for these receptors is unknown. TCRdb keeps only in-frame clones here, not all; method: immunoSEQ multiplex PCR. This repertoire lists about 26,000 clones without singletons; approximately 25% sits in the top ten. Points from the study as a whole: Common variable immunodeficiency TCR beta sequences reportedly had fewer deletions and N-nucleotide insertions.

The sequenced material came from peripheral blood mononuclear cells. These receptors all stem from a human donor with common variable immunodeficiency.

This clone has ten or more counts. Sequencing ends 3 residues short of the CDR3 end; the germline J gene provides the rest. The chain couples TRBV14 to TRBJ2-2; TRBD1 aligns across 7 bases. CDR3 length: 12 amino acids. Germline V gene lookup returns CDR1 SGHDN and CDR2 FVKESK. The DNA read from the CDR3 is TGTGCCAGCAGCCAAGAGGACAGGTTG. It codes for CASSQEDRL. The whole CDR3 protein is CASSQEDRLLFF. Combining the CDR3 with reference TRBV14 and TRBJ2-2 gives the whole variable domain EAGVTQFPSHSVIEKGQTVTLRCDPISGHDNLYWYRRVMGKEIKFLLHFVKESKQDESGMPNNRFLAERTGGTYSTLKVQPAELEDSGVYFCASSQEDRLLFFGEGSRLTVL.

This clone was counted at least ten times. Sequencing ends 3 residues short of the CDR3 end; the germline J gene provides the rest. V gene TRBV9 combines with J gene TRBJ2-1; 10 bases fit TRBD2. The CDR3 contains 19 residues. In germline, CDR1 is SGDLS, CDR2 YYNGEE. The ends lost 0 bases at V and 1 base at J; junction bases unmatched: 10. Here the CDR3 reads CASSVAPSGGGGSYNEQFF. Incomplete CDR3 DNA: TGTGCCAGCAGCGTAGCGCCTAGCGGGGGTGGCGGGTCCTACAATGAG.

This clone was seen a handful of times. The part of the CDR3 DNA that was read is TGTGCCAGCAGCCCCGCGGGCGGGGCTGAA. It translates to CASSPAGGAE. The CDR3 as a whole reads CASSPAGGAEAFF. The V call is TRBV11-2, the J call TRBJ1-1, with unresolved D. The read terminates 3 residues ahead of where the CDR3 ends, so the germline J gene completes it. From germline, CDR1 is SGHAT and CDR2 FQNNGV. This CDR3 has 13 residues. The germline V and J ends were trimmed by 5 bases and 6 bases, with 13 bases remaining between them. Combining the CDR3 with reference TRBV11-2 and TRBJ1-1 gives the whole variable domain EAGVAQSPRYKIIEKRQSVAFWCNPISGHATLYWYQQILGQGPKLLIQFQNNGVVDDSQLPKDRFSAERLKGVDSTLKIQPAKLEDSAVYLCASSPAGGAEAFFGQGTRLTVV.

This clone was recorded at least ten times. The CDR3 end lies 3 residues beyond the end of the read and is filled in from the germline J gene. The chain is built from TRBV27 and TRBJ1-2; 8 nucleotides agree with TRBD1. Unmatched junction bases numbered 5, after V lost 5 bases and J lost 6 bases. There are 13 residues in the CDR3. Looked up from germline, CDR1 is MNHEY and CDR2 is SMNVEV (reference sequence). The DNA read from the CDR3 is TGTGCCAGCAGTCCGCAGACAGGGGATGGC. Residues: CASSPQTGDG. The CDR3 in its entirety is CASSPQTGDGYTF.

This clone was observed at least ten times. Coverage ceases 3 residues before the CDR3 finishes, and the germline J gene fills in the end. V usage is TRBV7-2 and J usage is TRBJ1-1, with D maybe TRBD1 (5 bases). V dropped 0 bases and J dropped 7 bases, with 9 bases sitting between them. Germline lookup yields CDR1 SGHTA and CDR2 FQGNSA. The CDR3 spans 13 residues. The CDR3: CASSLALQVEAFF. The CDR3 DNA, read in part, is TGTGCCAGCAGCTTAGCGCTACAGGTTGAA.

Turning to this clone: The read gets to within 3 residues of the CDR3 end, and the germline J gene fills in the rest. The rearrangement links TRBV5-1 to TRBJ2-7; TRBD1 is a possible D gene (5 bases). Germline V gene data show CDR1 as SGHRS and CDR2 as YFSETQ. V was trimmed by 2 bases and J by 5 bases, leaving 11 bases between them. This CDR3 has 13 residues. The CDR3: CASSFHRSNEQYF. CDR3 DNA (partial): TGCGCCAGCAGCTTCCACAGGTCCAACGAG.

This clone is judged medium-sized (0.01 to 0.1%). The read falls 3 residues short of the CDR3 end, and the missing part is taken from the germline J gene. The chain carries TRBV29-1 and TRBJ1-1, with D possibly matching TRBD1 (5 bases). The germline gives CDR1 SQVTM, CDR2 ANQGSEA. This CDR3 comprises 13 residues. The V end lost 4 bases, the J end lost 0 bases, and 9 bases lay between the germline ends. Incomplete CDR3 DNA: TGCAGCGTTGGGACACGCATGAACACTGAA. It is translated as CSVGTRMNTE. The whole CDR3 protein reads CSVGTRMNTEAFF. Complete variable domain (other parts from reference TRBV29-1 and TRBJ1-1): SAVISQKPSRDICQRGTSLTIQCQVDSQVTMMFWYRQQPGQSLTLIATANQGSEATYESGFVIDKFPISRPNLTFSTLTVSNMSPEDSSIYLCSVGTRMNTEAFFGQGTRLTVV.

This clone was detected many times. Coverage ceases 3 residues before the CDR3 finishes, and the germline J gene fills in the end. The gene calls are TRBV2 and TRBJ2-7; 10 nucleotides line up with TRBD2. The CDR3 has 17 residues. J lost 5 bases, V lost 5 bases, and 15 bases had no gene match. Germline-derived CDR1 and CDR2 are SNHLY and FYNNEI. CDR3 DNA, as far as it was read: TGTGCCAGCAGTACTCGACTAGCGGGCAACGGAGGGGACGAG. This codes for CASSTRLAGNGGDE. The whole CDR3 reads CASSTRLAGNGGDEQYF.

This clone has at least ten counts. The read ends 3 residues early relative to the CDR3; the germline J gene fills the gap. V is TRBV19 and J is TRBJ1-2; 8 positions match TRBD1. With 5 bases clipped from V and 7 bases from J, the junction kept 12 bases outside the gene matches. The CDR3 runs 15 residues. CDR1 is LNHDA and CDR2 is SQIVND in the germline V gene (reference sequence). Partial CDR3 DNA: TGTGCCAGTAGTGCGGACAGGGCTTTCTCGGGTGGC. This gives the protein CASSADRAFSGG. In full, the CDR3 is CASSADRAFSGGYTF.

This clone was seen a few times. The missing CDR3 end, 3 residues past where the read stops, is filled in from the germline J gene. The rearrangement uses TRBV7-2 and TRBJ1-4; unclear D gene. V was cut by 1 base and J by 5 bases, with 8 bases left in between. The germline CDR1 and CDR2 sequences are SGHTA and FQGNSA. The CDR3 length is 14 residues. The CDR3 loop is CASSLGGTNEKLFF. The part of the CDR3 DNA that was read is TGTGCCAGCAGCTTAGGAGGCACGAATGAAAAA.

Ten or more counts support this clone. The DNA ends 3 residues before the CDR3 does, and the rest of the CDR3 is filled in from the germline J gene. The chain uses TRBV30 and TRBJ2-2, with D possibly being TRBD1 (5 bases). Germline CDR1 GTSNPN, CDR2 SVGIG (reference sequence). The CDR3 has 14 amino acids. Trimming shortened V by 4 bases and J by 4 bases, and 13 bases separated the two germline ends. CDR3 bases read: TGTGCCTGGACAGGGAATCTTTTCACCGGGGAG. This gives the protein CAWTGNLFTGE. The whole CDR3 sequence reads CAWTGNLFTGELFF.

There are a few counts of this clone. CDR3 residues: CASSQAASGGTVYEQYF. CDR3 bases read: TGTGCCAGCAGCCAAGCCGCCAGCGGGGGGACTGTATACGAG. The V call is TRBV4-2, the J call TRBJ2-7; TRBD2 aligns across 9 bases. The CDR3 is cut off 3 residues early in the read; its end comes from the germline J gene. The germline V gene has CDR1 LGHNA and CDR2 YNFKEQ. CDR3 length: 17 residues. J lost 4 bases, V lost 1 base, and 11 bases had no gene match.

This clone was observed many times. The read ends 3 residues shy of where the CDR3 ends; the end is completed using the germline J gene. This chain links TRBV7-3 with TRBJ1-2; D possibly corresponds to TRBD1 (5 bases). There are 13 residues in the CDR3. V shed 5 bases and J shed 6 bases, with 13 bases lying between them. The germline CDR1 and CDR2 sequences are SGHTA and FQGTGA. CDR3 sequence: CASSVDSSHGYTF. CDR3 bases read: TGTGCCAGCAGCGTTGACAGCTCCCATGGC.

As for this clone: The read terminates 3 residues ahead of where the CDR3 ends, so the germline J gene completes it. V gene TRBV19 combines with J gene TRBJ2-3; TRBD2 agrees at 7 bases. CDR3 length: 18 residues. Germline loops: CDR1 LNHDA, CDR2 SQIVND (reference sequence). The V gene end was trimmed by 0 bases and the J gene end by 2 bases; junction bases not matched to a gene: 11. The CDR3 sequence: CASSIDWSGGGVTDTQYF. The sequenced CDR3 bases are TGTGCCAGTAGTATAGATTGGTCGGGCGGGGGAGTCACAGATACG.

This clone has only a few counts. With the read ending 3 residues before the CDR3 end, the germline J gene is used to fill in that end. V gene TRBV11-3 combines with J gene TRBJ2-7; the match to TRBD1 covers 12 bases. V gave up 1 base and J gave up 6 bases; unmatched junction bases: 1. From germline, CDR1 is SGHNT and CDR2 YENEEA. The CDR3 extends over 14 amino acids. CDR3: CASSLGGQGAEQYF. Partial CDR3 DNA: TGTGCCAGCAGCTTAGGGGGACAGGGGGCCGAG.

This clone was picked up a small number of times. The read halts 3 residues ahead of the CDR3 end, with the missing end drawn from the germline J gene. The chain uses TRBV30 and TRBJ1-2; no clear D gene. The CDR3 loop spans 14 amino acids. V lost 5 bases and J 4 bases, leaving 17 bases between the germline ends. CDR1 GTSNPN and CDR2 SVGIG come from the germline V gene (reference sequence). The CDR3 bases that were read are TGTGCCTGGGAAGTACGTTCCCGCGGCTATGGC. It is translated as CAWEVRSRGYG. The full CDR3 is CAWEVRSRGYGYTF.

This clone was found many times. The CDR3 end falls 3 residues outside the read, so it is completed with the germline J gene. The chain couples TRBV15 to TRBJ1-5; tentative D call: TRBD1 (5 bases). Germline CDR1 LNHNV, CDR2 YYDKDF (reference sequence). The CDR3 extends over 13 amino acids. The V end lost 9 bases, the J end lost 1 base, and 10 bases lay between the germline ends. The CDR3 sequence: CATQGRSNQPQHF. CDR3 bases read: TGTGCCACGCAGGGTAGGAGCAATCAGCCC.

The covered CDR3 bases are TGCAGTGCTAGATACAGGGCTAATGAAAAA. Translation: CSARYRANEK. The entire CDR3 sequence reads CSARYRANEKLFF. The chain recombines TRBV20-1 with TRBJ1-4, with D tentatively TRBD1 (6 bases). The read finishes 3 residues shy of the CDR3 end, and the germline J gene is used to complete it. The germline gives CDR1 DFQATT, CDR2 SNEGSKA (reference sequence). The ends were cut back, 2 bases at V and 3 bases at J, with 7 bases in the middle. This CDR3 comprises 13 residues.

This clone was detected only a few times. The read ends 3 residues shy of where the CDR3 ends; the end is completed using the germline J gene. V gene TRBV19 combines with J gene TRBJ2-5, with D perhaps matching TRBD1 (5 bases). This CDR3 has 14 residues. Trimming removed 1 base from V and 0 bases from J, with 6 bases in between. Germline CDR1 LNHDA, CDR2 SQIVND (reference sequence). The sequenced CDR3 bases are TGTGCCAGTAGTATAGGACAGTACCAAGAGACC. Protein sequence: CASSIGQYQET. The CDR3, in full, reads CASSIGQYQETQYF.

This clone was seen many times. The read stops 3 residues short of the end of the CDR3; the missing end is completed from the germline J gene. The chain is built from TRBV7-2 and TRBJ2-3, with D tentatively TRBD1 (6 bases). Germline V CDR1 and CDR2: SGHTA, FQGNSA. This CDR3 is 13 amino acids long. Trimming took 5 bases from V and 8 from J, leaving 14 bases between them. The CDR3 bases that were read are TGTGCCAGCAGCCTTCGACAGGTCGTTACG. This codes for CASSLRQVVT. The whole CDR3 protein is CASSLRQVVTQYF.